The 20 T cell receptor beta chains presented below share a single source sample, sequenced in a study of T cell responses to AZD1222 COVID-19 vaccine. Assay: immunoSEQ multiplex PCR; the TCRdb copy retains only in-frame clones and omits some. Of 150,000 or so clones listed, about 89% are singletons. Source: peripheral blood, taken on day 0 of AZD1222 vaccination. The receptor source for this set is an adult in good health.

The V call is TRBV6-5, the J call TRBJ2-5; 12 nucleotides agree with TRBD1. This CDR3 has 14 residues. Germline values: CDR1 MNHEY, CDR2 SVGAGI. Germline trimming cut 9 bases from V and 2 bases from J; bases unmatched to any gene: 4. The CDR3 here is CASRDRGLQETQYF. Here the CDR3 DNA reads TGTGCCAGTAGGGACAGGGGGCTTCAAGAGACCCAGTACTTC.

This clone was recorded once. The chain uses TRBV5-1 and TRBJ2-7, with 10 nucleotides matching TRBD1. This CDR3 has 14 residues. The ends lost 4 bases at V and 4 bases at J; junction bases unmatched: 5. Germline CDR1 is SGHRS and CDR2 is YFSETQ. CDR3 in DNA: TGCGCCAGCAGCGCGACAGGGGGCCGGTACGAGCAGTACTTC. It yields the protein CASSATGGRYEQYF.

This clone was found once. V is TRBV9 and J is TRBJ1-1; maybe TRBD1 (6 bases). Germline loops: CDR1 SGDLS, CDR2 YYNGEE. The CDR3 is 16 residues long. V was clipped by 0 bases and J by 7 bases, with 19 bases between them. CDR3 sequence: CASSVAIRGADGEAFF. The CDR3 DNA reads TGTGCCAGCAGCGTAGCTATAAGGGGGGCGGACGGTGAAGCTTTCTTT. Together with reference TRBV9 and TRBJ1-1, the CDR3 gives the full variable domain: DSGVTQTPKHLITATGQRVTLRCSPRSGDLSVYWYQQSLDQGLQFLIQYYNGEERAKGNILERFSAQQFPDLHSELNLSSLELGDSALYFCASSVAIRGADGEAFFGQGTRLTVV.

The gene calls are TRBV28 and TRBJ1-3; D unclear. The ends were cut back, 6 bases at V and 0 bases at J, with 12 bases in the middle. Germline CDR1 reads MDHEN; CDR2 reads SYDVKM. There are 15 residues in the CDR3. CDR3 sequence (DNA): TGTGCCAGCAGCCACTCCCAAGACTCTGGAAACACCATATATTTT. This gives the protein CASSHSQDSGNTIYF.

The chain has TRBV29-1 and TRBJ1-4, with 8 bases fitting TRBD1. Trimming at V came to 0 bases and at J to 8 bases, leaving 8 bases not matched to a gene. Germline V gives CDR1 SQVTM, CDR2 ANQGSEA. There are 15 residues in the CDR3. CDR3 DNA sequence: TGCAGCGTTGAAGATCTCGGCAGGGGGCAAGAAAAACTGTTTTTT. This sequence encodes CSVEDLGRGQEKLFF.

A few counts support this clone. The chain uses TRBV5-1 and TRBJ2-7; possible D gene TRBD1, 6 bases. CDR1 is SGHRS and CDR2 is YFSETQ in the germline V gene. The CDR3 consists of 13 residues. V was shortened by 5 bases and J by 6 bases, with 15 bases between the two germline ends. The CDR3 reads CASSPDRTVEQYF. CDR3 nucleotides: TGCGCCAGCAGTCCTGACAGGACGGTCGAGCAGTACTTC.

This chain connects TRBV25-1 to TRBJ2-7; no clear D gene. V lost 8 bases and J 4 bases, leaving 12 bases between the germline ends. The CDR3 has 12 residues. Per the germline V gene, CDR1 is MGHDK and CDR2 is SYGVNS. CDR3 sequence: CASEGLGYEQYF. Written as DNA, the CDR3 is TGTGCCAGCGAAGGGTTAGGGTACGAGCAGTACTTC.

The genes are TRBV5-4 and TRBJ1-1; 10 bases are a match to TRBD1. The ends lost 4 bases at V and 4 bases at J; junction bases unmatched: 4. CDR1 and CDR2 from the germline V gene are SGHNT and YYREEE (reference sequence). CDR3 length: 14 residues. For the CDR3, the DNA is TGTGCCAGCAGCCGACAGGGGGCAAGCACTGAAGCTTTCTTT. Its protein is CASSRQGASTEAFF.

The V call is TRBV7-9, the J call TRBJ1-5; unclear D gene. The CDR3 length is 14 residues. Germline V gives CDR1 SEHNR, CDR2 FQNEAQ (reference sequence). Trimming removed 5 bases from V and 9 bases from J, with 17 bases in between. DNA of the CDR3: TGTGCCAGCAGCCCTAACGATGGTAACGGGCCCCAGCATTTT. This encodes CASSPNDGNGPQHF.

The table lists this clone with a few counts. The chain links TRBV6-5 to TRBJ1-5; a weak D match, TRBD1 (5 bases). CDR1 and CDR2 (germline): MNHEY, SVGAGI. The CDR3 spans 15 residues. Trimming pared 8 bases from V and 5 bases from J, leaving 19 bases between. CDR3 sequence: CASSREQGRYQPQHF. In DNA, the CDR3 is TGTGCCAGCTCCCGGGAGCAGGGTCGTTATCAGCCCCAGCATTTT.

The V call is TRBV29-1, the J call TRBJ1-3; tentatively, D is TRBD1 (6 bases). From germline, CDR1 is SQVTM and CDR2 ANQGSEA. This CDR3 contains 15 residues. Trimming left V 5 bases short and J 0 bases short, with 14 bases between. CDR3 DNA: TGCAGCGTTTCTCCGACAGGAATCTCTGGAAACACCATATATTTT. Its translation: CSVSPTGISGNTIYF.

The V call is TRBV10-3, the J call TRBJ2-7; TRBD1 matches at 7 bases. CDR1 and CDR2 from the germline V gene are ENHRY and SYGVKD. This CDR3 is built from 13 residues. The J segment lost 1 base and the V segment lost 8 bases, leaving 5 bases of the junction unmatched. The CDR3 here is CAIADRASYEQYF. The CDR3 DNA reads TGTGCCATCGCCGACAGGGCGTCCTACGAGCAGTACTTC.

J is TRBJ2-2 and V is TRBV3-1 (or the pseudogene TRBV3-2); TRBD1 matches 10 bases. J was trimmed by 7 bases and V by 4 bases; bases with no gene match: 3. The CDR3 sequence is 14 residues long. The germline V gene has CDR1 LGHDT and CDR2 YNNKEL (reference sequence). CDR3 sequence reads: CASSPGQGGGELFF. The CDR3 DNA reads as TGTGCCAGCAGCCCCGGACAGGGGGGCGGGGAGCTGTTTTTT.

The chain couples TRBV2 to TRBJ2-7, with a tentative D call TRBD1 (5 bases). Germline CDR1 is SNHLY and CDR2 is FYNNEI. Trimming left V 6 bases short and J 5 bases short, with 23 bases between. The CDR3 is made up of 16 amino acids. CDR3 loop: CASRTTEGWVYDEQYF. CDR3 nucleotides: TGTGCCAGCAGGACGACAGAAGGGTGGGTCTACGACGAGCAGTACTTC.

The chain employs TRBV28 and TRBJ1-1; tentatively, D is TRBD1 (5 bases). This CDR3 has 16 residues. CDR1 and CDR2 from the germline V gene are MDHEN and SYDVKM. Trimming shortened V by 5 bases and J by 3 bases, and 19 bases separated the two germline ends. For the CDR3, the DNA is TGTGCCAGCAGTCAAACCCTCCCTGGGGGGGACACTGAAGCTTTCTTT. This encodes CASSQTLPGGDTEAFF.

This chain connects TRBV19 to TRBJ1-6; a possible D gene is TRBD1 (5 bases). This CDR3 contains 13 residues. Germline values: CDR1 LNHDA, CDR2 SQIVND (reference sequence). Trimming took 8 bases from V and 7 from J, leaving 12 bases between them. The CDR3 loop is CASDQGINSPLHF. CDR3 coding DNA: TGTGCCAGTGACCAGGGAATCAATTCACCCCTCCACTTT.

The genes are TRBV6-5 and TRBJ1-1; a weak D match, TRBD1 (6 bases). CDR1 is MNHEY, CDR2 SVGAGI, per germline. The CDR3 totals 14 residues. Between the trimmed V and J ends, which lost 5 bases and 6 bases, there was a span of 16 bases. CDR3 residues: CASSRAGADPEAFF. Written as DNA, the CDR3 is TGTGCCAGCAGTCGGGCAGGGGCCGATCCTGAAGCTTTCTTT.

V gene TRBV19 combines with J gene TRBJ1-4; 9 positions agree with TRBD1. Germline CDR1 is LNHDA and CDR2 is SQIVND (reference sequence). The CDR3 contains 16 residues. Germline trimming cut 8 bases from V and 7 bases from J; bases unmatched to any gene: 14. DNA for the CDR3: TGTGCCAGTGGCGGGGTTATTACAGGGGGCTTTGAAAAACTGTTTTTT. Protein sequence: CASGGVITGGFEKLFF. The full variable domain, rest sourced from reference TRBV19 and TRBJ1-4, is DGGITQSPKYLFRKEGQNVTLSCEQNLNHDAMYWYRQDPGQGLRLIYYSQIVNDFQKGDIAEGYSVSREKKESFPLTVTSAQKNPTAFYLCASGGVITGGFEKLFFGSGTQLSVL.

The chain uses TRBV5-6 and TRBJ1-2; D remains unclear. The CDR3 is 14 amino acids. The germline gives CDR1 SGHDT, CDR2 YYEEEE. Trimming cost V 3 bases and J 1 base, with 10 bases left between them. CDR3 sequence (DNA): TGTGCCAGCAGCTCCCCCGTTCGTAACTATGGCTACACCTTC. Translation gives CASSSPVRNYGYTF.

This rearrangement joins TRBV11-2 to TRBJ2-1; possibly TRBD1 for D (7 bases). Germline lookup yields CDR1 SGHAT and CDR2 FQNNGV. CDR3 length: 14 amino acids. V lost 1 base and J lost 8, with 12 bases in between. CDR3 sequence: CASSLVPRGDEQFF. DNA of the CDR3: TGTGCCAGCAGCTTAGTCCCCAGGGGGGATGAGCAGTTCTTC.